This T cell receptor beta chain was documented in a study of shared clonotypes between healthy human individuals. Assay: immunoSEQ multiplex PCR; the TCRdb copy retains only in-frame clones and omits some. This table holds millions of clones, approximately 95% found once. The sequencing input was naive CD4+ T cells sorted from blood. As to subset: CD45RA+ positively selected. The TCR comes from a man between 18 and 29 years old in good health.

The CDR3 reads CASSELQVNYGYTF. DNA for the CDR3: TGTGCCAGCAGTGAATTACAGGTTAACTATGGCTACACCTTC. The J gene is TRBJ1-2, the V gene TRBV6-1; a weak D match, TRBD1 (5 bases). Germline V CDR1 and CDR2: MNHNS, SASEGT. Between the trimmed V and J ends, which lost 2 bases and 1 base, there was a span of 8 bases. CDR3 length: 14 amino acids.